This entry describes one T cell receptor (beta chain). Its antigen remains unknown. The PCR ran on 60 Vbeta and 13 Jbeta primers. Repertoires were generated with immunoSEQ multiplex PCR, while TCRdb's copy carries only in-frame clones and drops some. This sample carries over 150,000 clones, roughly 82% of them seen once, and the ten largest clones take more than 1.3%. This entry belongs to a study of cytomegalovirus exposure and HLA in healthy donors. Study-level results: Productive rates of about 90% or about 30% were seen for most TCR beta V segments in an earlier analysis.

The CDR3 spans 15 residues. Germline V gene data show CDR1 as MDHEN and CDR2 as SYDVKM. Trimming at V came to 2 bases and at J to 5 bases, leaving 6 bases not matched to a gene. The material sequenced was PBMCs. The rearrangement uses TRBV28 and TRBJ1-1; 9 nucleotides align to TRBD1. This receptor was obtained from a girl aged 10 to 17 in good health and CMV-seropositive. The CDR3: CASSLPLQGATEAFF. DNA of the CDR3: TGTGCCAGCAGTTTACCGCTACAGGGGGCGACTGAAGCTTTCTTT. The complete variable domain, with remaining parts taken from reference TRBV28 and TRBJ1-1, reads DVKVTQSSRYLVKRTGEKVFLECVQDMDHENMFWYRQDPGLGLRLIYFSYDVKMKEKGDIPEGYSVSREKKERFSLILESASTNQTSMYLCASSLPLQGATEAFFGQGTRLTVV.